A selection of T cell receptor beta chains follows, all from one sample in a study of identical twins. MiXCR, applied by TCRdb to the 5' RACE reads, yields one record per CDR3 protein. The repertoire holds 690,000 or so distinct CDR3 sequences, with 8.6% as singletons. These records were also assigned to another study, of yellow fever vaccine responses in identical twins.

The sequencing sample was made of PBMCs. The receptor set was obtained from a young woman in good health. Each CDR3 is given with its conserved first and last residue. Each record gives: V gene, clone size, J gene, D gene, CDR3 protein, CDR3 DNA. The D gene is left open where the match is weak. Expanded clones get a size class; other rows say once, few or many, or leave the size out.

V gene: TRBV20-1; clone size: many; J gene: TRBJ2-2; D gene: NA; CDR3 protein: CSARRSGAVRTGELFF; CDR3 DNA: TGCAGTGCTAGGAGGAGTGGGGCGGTCCGGACCGGGGAGCTGTTTTTT
V gene: TRBV4-1; clone size: many; J gene: TRBJ2-1; D gene: NA; CDR3 protein: CASSQADEIYNEQFF; CDR3 DNA: TGCGCCAGCAGCCAAGCTGACGAAATTTACAATGAGCAGTTCTTC
V gene: TRBV30; clone size: few; J gene: TRBJ2-1; D gene: NA; CDR3 protein: CAWSVGEQFF; CDR3 DNA: TGTGCCTGGAGCGTAGGTGAGCAGTTCTTC
V gene: TRBV4-2; clone size: many; J gene: TRBJ2-7; D gene: NA; CDR3 protein: CASSQDGTGTYEQYF; CDR3 DNA: TGTGCCAGCAGCCAAGATGGAACAGGTACCTACGAGCAGTACTTC
V gene: TRBV5-1; clone size: many; J gene: TRBJ2-7; D gene: TRBD2; CDR3 protein: CASSSWTSGDEQYF; CDR3 DNA: TGCGCCAGCAGCTCCTGGACTAGCGGCGACGAGCAGTACTTC
V gene: TRBV20-1; clone size: many; J gene: TRBJ2-1; D gene: NA; CDR3 protein: CSARVSSANEQFF; CDR3 DNA: TGCAGTGCTAGAGTATCTTCGGCCAATGAGCAGTTCTTC
V gene: TRBV9; clone size: NA; J gene: TRBJ1-1; D gene: NA; CDR3 protein: CASSARSPLEAFF; CDR3 DNA: TGTGCCAGCAGCGCTAGGAGCCCCCTTGAAGCTTTCTTT
V gene: TRBV5-6; clone size: NA; J gene: TRBJ2-2; D gene: TRBD1; CDR3 protein: CASSPTGGVSGELFF; CDR3 DNA: TGTGCCAGCAGCCCTACAGGGGGCGTCAGCGGGGAGCTGTTTTTT
V gene: TRBV10-3; clone size: many; J gene: TRBJ1-6; D gene: NA; CDR3 protein: CAIKTQPGPNSPLHF; CDR3 DNA: TGTGCCATTAAAACCCAACCGGGTCCAAATTCACCCCTCCACTTT
V gene: TRBV6-1; clone size: NA; J gene: TRBJ1-1; D gene: TRBD1; CDR3 protein: CASSQQGANAEAFF; CDR3 DNA: TGTGCCAGCAGTCAACAGGGGGCTAACGCTGAAGCTTTCTTT
V gene: TRBV5-1; clone size: NA; J gene: TRBJ2-3; D gene: NA; CDR3 protein: CASSSIRGDTQYF; CDR3 DNA: TGCGCCAGCAGCTCCATTAGAGGAGATACGCAGTATTTT
V gene: TRBV27; clone size: few; J gene: TRBJ2-7; D gene: NA; CDR3 protein: CASSLWGEAWGEQYF; CDR3 DNA: TGTGCCAGCAGTTTATGGGGGGAGGCCTGGGGTGAGCAGTACTTC
V gene: TRBV10-3; clone size: many; J gene: TRBJ2-7; D gene: NA; CDR3 protein: CAITADRSTYEQYF; CDR3 DNA: TGTGCCATCACCGCGGACAGATCTACCTACGAGCAGTACTTC
V gene: TRBV10-3; clone size: few; J gene: TRBJ2-4; D gene: NA; CDR3 protein: CAIGDSLLGENIQYF; CDR3 DNA: TGTGCCATCGGGGACTCCCTACTCGGGGAAAACATTCAGTACTTC
V gene: TRBV6-5; clone size: many; J gene: TRBJ2-5; D gene: TRBD2; CDR3 protein: CASSYLEAGGPYETQYF; CDR3 DNA: TGTGCCAGCAGTTACCTCGAAGCGGGGGGCCCATATGAGACCCAGTACTTC
V gene: TRBV29-1; clone size: many; J gene: TRBJ1-1; D gene: NA; CDR3 protein: CSVVGGKAEAFF; CDR3 DNA: TGCAGCGTTGTTGGGGGAAAGGCTGAAGCTTTCTTT
V gene: TRBV7-2; clone size: NA; J gene: TRBJ2-4; D gene: NA; CDR3 protein: CASVAPGLGNIQYF; CDR3 DNA: TGTGCCAGCGTAGCCCCGGGCCTCGGAAACATTCAGTACTTC
V gene: TRBV20-1; clone size: NA; J gene: TRBJ2-3; D gene: NA; CDR3 protein: CSARDAPSGSSTDTQYF; CDR3 DNA: TGCAGTGCTAGAGACGCTCCGAGTGGTTCTAGCACAGATACGCAGTATTTT
V gene: TRBV13; clone size: NA; J gene: TRBJ1-5; D gene: NA; CDR3 protein: CASSLGLGVGNQPQHF; CDR3 DNA: TGTGCCAGCAGCTTAGGTTTGGGAGTTGGCAATCAGCCCCAGCATTTT
V gene: TRBV6-2/TRBV6-3; clone size: many; J gene: TRBJ2-5; D gene: NA; CDR3 protein: CASSDTGMETQYF; CDR3 DNA: TGTGCCAGCAGTGACACAGGGATGGAGACCCAGTACTTC
V gene: TRBV20-1; clone size: NA; J gene: TRBJ2-1; D gene: NA; CDR3 protein: CSAMQVRDEQFF; CDR3 DNA: TGCAGTGCTATGCAGGTTAGAGATGAGCAGTTCTTC
V gene: TRBV24-1; clone size: few; J gene: TRBJ2-1; D gene: TRBD2; CDR3 protein: CATSDLTSGGNEQFF; CDR3 DNA: TGTGCCACCAGTGATTTGACCAGCGGGGGCAATGAGCAGTTCTTC
V gene: TRBV7-2; clone size: NA; J gene: TRBJ2-7; D gene: NA; CDR3 protein: CASSLGVAVEQYF; CDR3 DNA: TGTGCCAGCAGCTTGGGGGTAGCGGTCGAGCAGTACTTC
V gene: TRBV10-2; clone size: few; J gene: TRBJ2-3; D gene: NA; CDR3 protein: CASGSGPTDTQYF; CDR3 DNA: TGCGCCAGCGGTAGCGGACCCACAGATACGCAGTATTTT
V gene: TRBV12-3/TRBV12-4; clone size: many; J gene: TRBJ2-4; D gene: TRBD2; CDR3 protein: CASRPGIAGVAKNIQYF; CDR3 DNA: TGTGCCAGCAGGCCTGGAATTGCGGGGGTAGCCAAAAACATTCAGTACTTC
V gene: TRBV2; clone size: NA; J gene: TRBJ2-5; D gene: NA; CDR3 protein: CASRGDSDETQYF; CDR3 DNA: TGTGCCAGCAGAGGTGACAGCGACGAGACCCAGTACTTC
V gene: TRBV12-3/TRBV12-4; clone size: many; J gene: TRBJ2-1; D gene: NA; CDR3 protein: CASSPSGAWGNEQFF; CDR3 DNA: TGTGCCAGCAGTCCTTCAGGGGCCTGGGGCAATGAGCAGTTCTTC
V gene: TRBV10-3; clone size: few; J gene: TRBJ2-1; D gene: TRBD2; CDR3 protein: CAITGTSYPPHNEQFF; CDR3 DNA: TGTGCCATCACCGGGACTAGCTACCCTCCCCACAATGAGCAGTTCTTC
V gene: TRBV3-1; clone size: many; J gene: TRBJ2-1; D gene: TRBD2; CDR3 protein: CASSQTSGGADEQFF; CDR3 DNA: TGTGCCAGCAGCCAGACTAGCGGGGGGGCTGATGAGCAGTTCTTC
V gene: TRBV7-9; clone size: NA; J gene: TRBJ2-3; D gene: TRBD2; CDR3 protein: CASSLEIAGGQYF; CDR3 DNA: TGTGCCAGCAGCTTGGAAATAGCGGGGGGGCAGTATTTT
V gene: TRBV27; clone size: few; J gene: TRBJ2-7; D gene: TRBD2; CDR3 protein: CASSLSLLAGGPSEQYF; CDR3 DNA: TGTGCCAGCAGTTTATCCCTTTTAGCGGGAGGGCCGAGCGAGCAGTACTTC
V gene: TRBV12-3/TRBV12-4; clone size: many; J gene: TRBJ1-2; D gene: TRBD1; CDR3 protein: CASSSTGARNGYTF; CDR3 DNA: TGTGCCAGCAGTTCGACAGGGGCGAGGAATGGCTACACCTTC
V gene: TRBV10-3; clone size: many; J gene: TRBJ2-7; D gene: NA; CDR3 protein: CAISHRSASYEQYF; CDR3 DNA: TGTGCCATCAGTCACAGGTCGGCTTCCTACGAGCAGTACTTC
V gene: TRBV7-2; clone size: NA; J gene: TRBJ1-2; D gene: NA; CDR3 protein: CASSLVGAQNYGYTF; CDR3 DNA: TGTGCCAGCAGCTTAGTCGGGGCGCAGAACTATGGCTACACCTTC
V gene: TRBV4-1; clone size: NA; J gene: TRBJ2-3; D gene: TRBD2; CDR3 protein: CASSTSGSWTDTQYF; CDR3 DNA: TGCGCCAGCAGTACTAGCGGGAGTTGGACAGATACGCAGTATTTT
V gene: TRBV7-2; clone size: many; J gene: TRBJ2-5; D gene: TRBD2; CDR3 protein: CASSLWGLEETQYF; CDR3 DNA: TGTGCCAGCAGCTTGTGGGGACTAGAAGAGACCCAGTACTTC
V gene: TRBV11-2; clone size: few; J gene: TRBJ2-3; D gene: TRBD2; CDR3 protein: CASSPLAGVSDTQYF; CDR3 DNA: TGTGCCAGCAGCCCACTAGCGGGAGTGTCAGATACGCAGTATTTT
V gene: TRBV30; clone size: NA; J gene: TRBJ1-2; D gene: TRBD1; CDR3 protein: CAWSADRGYTF; CDR3 DNA: TGTGCCTGGAGTGCGGACAGGGGCTACACCTTC
V gene: TRBV4-1; clone size: many; J gene: TRBJ2-7; D gene: TRBD2; CDR3 protein: CASSQASGRYEQYF; CDR3 DNA: TGCGCCAGCAGCCAGGCTAGCGGGAGGTACGAGCAGTACTTC
V gene: TRBV6-1; clone size: few; J gene: TRBJ1-4; D gene: TRBD1; CDR3 protein: CASSKTSGTGYEKLFF; CDR3 DNA: TGTGCCAGCAGTAAGACCTCCGGGACAGGGTACGAAAAACTGTTTTTT
V gene: TRBV6-4; clone size: many; J gene: TRBJ2-2; D gene: TRBD1; CDR3 protein: CASSVGQGATGELFF; CDR3 DNA: TGTGCCAGCAGTGTCGGGCAGGGGGCGACCGGGGAGCTGTTTTTT
V gene: TRBV3-1; clone size: NA; J gene: TRBJ2-7; D gene: NA; CDR3 protein: CASSQGALNSYEQYF; CDR3 DNA: TGTGCCAGCAGCCAAGGGGCTCTGAACTCCTACGAGCAGTACTTC
V gene: TRBV29-1; clone size: NA; J gene: TRBJ1-1; D gene: TRBD1; CDR3 protein: CSVARQGNTEAFF; CDR3 DNA: TGCAGCGTTGCGAGACAGGGGAACACTGAAGCTTTCTTT
V gene: TRBV9; clone size: many; J gene: TRBJ2-7; D gene: NA; CDR3 protein: CASSVAGASYEQYF; CDR3 DNA: TGTGCCAGCAGCGTAGCAGGGGCCTCCTACGAGCAGTACTTC
V gene: TRBV5-1; clone size: many; J gene: TRBJ2-7; D gene: TRBD1; CDR3 protein: CASSLGSTGGYEQYF; CDR3 DNA: TGCGCCAGCAGCTTGGGATCCACAGGGGGCTACGAGCAGTACTTC
V gene: TRBV6-1; clone size: NA; J gene: TRBJ2-6; D gene: NA; CDR3 protein: CASRSTGYGANVLTF; CDR3 DNA: TGTGCCAGCAGATCTACGGGGTATGGGGCCAACGTCCTGACTTTC
V gene: TRBV5-1; clone size: many; J gene: TRBJ1-5; D gene: NA; CDR3 protein: CASSLEGGQPQHF; CDR3 DNA: TGCGCCAGCAGCTTGGAGGGGGGGCAGCCCCAGCATTTT
V gene: TRBV20-1; clone size: few; J gene: TRBJ2-1; D gene: NA; CDR3 protein: CSARDFLFNEQFF; CDR3 DNA: TGCAGTGCTAGGGACTTTCTCTTCAATGAGCAGTTCTTC
V gene: TRBV7-1; clone size: NA; J gene: TRBJ2-7; D gene: NA; CDR3 protein: CASSSRVLGGDSPTLQTYEQYF; CDR3 DNA: TGTGCCAGCAGCTCAAGAGTTCTCGGGGGCGATAGTCCAACTCTACAGACCTACGAGCAGTACTTC
V gene: TRBV5-1; clone size: many; J gene: TRBJ1-2; D gene: NA; CDR3 protein: CASSTGANYGYTF; CDR3 DNA: TGCGCCAGCAGCACCGGAGCTAACTATGGCTACACCTTC